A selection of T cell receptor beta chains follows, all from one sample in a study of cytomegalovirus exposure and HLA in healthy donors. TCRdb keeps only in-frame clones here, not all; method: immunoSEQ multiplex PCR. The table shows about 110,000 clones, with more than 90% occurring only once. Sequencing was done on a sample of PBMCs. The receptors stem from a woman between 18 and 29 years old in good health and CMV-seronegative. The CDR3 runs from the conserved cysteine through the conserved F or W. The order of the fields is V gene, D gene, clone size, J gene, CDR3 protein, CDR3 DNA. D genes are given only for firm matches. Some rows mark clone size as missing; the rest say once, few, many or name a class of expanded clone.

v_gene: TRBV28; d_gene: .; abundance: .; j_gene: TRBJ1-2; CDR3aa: CASSYGHANYGYTF; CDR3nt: TGTGCCAGCAGTTACGGACACGCTAACTATGGCTACACCTTC
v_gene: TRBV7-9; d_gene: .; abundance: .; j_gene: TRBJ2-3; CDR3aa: CASSQDLAARTDTQYF; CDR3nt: TGTGCCAGCAGCCAAGATTTAGCGGCCCGCACAGATACGCAGTATTTT
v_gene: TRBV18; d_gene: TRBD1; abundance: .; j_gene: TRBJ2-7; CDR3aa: CASSPGQGISTYEQYF; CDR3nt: TGTGCCAGCTCACCGGGACAGGGAATAAGTACCTACGAGCAGTACTTC
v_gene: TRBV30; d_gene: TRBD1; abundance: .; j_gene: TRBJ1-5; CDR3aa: CAWSKDRGNQPQHF; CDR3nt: TGTGCCTGGAGTAAGGACAGGGGCAATCAGCCCCAGCATTTT
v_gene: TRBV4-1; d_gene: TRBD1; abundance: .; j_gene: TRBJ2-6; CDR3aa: CASLNPRDRSSGANVLTF; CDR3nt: TGCGCCAGCTTAAACCCCCGGGACAGGAGCTCTGGGGCCAACGTCCTGACTTTC
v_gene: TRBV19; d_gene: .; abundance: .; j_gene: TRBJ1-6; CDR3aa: CASSKRTEKDSPLHF; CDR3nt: TGTGCCAGTAGTAAGCGGACAGAGAAGGATTCACCCCTCCACTTT
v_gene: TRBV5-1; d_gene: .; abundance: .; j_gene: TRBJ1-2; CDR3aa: CASSSDYGYTF; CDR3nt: TGCGCCAGCAGCTCAGACTATGGCTACACCTTC
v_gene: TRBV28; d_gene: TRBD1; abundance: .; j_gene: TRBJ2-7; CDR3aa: CASSLGVRGHEQYF; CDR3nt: TGTGCCAGCAGTTTGGGGGTCAGGGGGCACGAGCAGTACTTC
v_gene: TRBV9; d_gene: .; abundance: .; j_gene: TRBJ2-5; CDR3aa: CASSVAYGGTGFAQETQYF; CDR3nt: TGTGCCAGCAGCGTAGCTTATGGAGGGACGGGATTCGCCCAAGAGACCCAGTACTTC
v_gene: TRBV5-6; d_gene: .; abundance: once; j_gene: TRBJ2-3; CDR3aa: CASSLRGINTQYF; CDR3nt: TGTGCCAGCAGCTTGAGGGGGATCAATACGCAGTATTTT
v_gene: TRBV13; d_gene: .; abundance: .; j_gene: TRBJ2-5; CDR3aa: CASSLYSGGDQETQYF; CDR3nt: TGTGCCAGCAGCTTATATTCGGGGGGCGACCAAGAGACCCAGTACTTC
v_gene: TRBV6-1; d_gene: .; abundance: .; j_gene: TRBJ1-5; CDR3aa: CASSLGPGGNQPQHF; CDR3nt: TGTGCCAGCAGTTTAGGGCCGGGAGGCAATCAGCCCCAGCATTTT
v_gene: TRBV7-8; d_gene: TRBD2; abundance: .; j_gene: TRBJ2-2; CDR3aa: CASSFTSGGANTGELFF; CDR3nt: TGTGCCAGCAGCTTCACTAGCGGGGGCGCGAACACCGGGGAGCTGTTTTTT
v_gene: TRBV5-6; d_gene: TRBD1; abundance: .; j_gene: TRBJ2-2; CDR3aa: CASSFRGQGYGELFF; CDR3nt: TGTGCCAGCAGCTTTCGGGGACAGGGGTACGGGGAGCTGTTTTTT
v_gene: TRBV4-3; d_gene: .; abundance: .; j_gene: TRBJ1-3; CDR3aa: CASSQVAFSASGNTIYF; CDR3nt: TGCGCCAGCAGCCAAGTGGCTTTCAGTGCCTCTGGAAACACCATATATTTT
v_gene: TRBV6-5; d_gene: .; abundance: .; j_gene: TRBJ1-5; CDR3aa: CASSYGPTQPQHF; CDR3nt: TGTGCCAGCAGTTACGGGCCAACTCAGCCCCAGCATTTT
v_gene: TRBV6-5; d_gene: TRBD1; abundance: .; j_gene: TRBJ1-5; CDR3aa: CASRGQGGSQPQHF; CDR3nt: TGTGCCAGCAGGGGACAGGGAGGTTCCCAGCCCCAGCATTTT
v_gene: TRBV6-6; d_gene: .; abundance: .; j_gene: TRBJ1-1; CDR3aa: CASSYSTRGPEAFF; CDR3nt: TGTGCCAGCAGTTACTCAACGCGGGGCCCTGAGGCTTTCTTT
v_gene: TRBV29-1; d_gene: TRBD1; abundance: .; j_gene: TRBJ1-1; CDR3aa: CSVVAGGENTEAFF; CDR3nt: TGCAGCGTTGTGGCAGGGGGCGAGAACACTGAAGCTTTCTTT
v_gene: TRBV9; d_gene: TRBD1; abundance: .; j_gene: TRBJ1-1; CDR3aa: CASSPRTGANAEAFF; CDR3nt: TGTGCCAGCAGCCCACGGACAGGGGCGAATGCTGAAGCTTTCTTT
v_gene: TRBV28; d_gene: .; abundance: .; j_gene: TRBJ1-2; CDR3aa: CASSLIGGAYGYTF; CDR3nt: TGTGCCAGCAGTTTAATCGGTGGAGCCTATGGCTACACCTTC
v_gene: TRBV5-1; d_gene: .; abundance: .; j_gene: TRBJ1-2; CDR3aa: CASSLQTGTNYGYTF; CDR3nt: TGCGCCAGCAGCTTGCAAACGGGTACTAACTATGGCTACACCTTC
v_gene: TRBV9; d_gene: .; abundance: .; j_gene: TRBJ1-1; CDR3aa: CASSMLGVNTEAFF; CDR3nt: TGTGCCAGCAGCATGCTAGGGGTGAACACTGAAGCTTTCTTT
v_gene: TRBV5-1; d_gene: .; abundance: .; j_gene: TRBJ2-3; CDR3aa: CASSGSVDTQYF; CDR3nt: TGCGCCAGCAGCGGTAGTGTGGATACGCAGTATTTT
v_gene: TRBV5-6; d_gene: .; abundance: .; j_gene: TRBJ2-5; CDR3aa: CASLSAGGETQYF; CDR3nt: TGTGCCAGCCTCTCAGCCGGCGGCGAGACCCAGTACTTC
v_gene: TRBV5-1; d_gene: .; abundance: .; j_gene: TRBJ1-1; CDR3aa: CASSLTGGGWNTEAFF; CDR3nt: TGCGCCAGCAGTTTAACCGGGGGGGGCTGGAACACTGAAGCTTTCTTT
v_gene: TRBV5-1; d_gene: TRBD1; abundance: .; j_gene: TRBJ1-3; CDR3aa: CASSLGQAGVSGNTIYF; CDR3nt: TGCGCCAGCAGCCTGGGACAGGCCGGCGTCTCTGGAAACACCATATATTTT
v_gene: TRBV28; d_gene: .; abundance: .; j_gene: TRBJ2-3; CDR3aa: CASSITTALRSTDTQYF; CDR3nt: TGTGCCAGCAGTATTACGACTGCCCTACGGAGCACAGATACGCAGTATTTT
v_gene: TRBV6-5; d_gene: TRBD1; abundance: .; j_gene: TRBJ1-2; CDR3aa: CASTQVAGGTYGYTF; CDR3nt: TGTGCCAGCACCCAGGTGGCAGGGGGCACGTATGGCTACACCTTC
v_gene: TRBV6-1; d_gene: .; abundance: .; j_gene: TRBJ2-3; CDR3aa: CASSEGLVSTDTQYF; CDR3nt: TGTGCCAGCAGTGAAGGACTAGTGAGCACAGATACGCAGTATTTT
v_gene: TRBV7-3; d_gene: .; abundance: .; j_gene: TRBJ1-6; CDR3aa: CASSLLGSNSPLHF; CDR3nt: TGTGCCAGCAGCTTGTTGGGGAGTAATTCACCCCTCCACTTT
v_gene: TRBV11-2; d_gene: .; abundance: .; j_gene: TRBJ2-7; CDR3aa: CASRNLVEQYF; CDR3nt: TGTGCCAGCAGAAACCTAGTCGAGCAGTACTTC
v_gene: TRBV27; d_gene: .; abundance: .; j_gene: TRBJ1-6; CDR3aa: CASTVSSYNSPLHF; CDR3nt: TGTGCCAGCACCGTCAGCTCCTATAATTCACCCCTCCACTTT
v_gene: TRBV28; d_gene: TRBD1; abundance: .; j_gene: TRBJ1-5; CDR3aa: CAISGQYNQPQHF; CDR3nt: TGTGCCATCTCGGGACAGTACAATCAGCCCCAGCATTTT
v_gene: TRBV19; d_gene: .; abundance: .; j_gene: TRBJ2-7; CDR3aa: CASSRAGISYEQYF; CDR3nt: TGTGCCAGTAGTAGGGCAGGGATATCCTACGAGCAGTACTTC
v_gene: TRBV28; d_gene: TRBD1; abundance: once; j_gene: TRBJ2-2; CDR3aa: CASSWTGGNTGELFF; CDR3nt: TGTGCCAGCAGCTGGACAGGGGGGAACACCGGGGAGCTGTTTTTT
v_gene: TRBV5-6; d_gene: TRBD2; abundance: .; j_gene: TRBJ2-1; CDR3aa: CASSLALAGGRRFF; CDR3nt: TGTGCCAGCAGCTTGGCACTAGCGGGGGGGCGTCGGTTCTTC
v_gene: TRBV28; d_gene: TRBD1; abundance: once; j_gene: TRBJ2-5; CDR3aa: CASSSTGRGREETQYF; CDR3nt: TGTGCCAGCAGTTCCACCGGCAGGGGGCGCGAGGAGACCCAGTACTTC
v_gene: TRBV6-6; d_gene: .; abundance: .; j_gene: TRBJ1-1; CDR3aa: CASSLQENTEAFF; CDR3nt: TGTGCCAGCAGTTTACAAGAGAACACTGAAGCTTTCTTT
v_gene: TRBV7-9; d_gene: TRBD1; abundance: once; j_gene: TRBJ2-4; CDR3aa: CASSDTQGASRIQYF; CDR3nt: TGTGCCAGCAGCGATACACAGGGGGCTAGTCGCATTCAGTACTTC
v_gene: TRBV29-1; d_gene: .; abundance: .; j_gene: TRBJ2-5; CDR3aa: CSVWTGERETQYF; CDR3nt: TGCAGCGTTTGGACGGGAGAAAGAGAGACCCAGTACTTC
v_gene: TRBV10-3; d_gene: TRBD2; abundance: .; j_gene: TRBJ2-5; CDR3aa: CAISERGGVETQYF; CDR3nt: TGTGCCATCAGTGAGCGCGGGGGAGTGGAGACCCAGTACTTC
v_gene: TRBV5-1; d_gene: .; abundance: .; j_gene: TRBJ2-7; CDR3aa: CASSLLTGTYEQYF; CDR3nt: TGCGCCAGCAGCCTATTAACAGGGACCTACGAGCAGTACTTC
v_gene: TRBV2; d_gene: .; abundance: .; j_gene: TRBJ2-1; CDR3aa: CASSEESQLTDEQFF; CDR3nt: TGTGCCAGCAGTGAAGAGTCACAGCTGACCGATGAGCAGTTCTTC
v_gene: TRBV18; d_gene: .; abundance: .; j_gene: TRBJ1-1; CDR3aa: CASSQQDTEAFF; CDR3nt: TGTGCCAGCTCACAACAAGACACTGAAGCTTTCTTT
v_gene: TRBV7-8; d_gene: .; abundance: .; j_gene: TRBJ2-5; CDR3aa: CASSLAAGARQTQYF; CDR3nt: TGTGCCAGCAGCTTAGCTGCAGGGGCCCGGCAGACCCAGTACTTC
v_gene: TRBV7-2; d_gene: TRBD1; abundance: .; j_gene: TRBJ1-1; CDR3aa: CASSVAGTGAFF; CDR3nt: TGTGCCAGCAGCGTAGCCGGGACAGGGGCTTTCTTT
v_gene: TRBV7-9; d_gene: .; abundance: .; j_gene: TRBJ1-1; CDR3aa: CASGTGKSTEAFF; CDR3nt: TGTGCCAGCGGTACAGGGAAAAGCACTGAAGCTTTCTTT
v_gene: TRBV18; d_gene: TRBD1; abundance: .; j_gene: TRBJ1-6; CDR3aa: CASSHDRVGSPLHF; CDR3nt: TGTGCCAGCTCCCACGACAGGGTTGGTTCACCCCTCCACTTT
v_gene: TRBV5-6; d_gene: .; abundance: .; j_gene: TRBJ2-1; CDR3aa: CASRGDNEQFF; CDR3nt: TGTGCCAGCAGGGGAGACAATGAGCAGTTCTTC
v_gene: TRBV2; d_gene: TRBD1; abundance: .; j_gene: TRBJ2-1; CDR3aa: CASSDRDRGYNEQFF; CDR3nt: TGTGCCAGCAGCGACCGGGACAGGGGCTACAATGAGCAGTTCTTC
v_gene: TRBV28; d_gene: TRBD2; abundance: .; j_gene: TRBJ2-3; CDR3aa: CASSLVPSGGSTDTQYF; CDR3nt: TGTGCCAGCAGTTTAGTCCCTAGCGGGGGAAGCACAGATACGCAGTATTTT
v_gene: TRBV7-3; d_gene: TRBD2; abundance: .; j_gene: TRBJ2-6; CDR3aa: CASSLPVAGGAFGANVLTF; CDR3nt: TGTGCCAGCAGCTTACCCGTAGCCGGGGGGGCCTTTGGGGCCAACGTCCTGACTTTC
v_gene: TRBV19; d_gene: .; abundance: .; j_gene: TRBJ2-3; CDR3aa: CASSIQYTDTQYF; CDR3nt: TGTGCCAGTAGTATACAGTACACAGATACGCAGTATTTT
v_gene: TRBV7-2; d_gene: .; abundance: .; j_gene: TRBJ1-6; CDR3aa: CASNSGSSSYNSPLHF; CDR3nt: TGTGCCAGCAACTCAGGGTCAAGCTCCTATAATTCACCCCTCCACTTT
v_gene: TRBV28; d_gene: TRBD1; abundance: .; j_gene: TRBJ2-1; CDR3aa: CASSNDRGRYNEQFF; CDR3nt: TGTGCCAGCAGCAACGACAGGGGGCGGTACAATGAGCAGTTCTTC
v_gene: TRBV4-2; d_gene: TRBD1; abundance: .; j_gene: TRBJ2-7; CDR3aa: CASSQEERGREQYF; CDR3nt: TGTGCCAGCAGCCAAGAAGAGAGGGGGCGCGAGCAGTACTTC
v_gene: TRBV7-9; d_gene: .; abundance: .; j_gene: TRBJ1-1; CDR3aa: CASSHGRGNTEAFF; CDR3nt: TGTGCCAGCAGTCATGGCAGGGGCAACACTGAAGCTTTCTTT
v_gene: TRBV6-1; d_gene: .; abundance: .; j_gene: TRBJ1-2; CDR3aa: CASSEPDSYTF; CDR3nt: TGTGCCAGCAGTGAACCAGATAGCTACACCTTC